Reported below is one T cell receptor (beta chain). What this receptor recognizes is not known. No base-level quality is on record; no much larger clone is a single base apart. This entry is derived from a study of blood T cell repertoires in COVID-19 (dated by TCRdb to between 2020 and 2021). For the study in its entirety: Collaborator samples came from the United States, Italy and Spain and covered acute and convalescent phases of COVID-19. Samples came from the ongoing ImmuneRACE study (first 160 participants) plus 1,254 subjects from 6 global collaborators. The prospective study material was composed of cDNA or gDNA derived from T cells, B-cell-depleted T cells, or PBMCs. Where available, HLA class I and class II types were obtained from metadata supplied by the sample provider rather than from assay-based typing. The repertoires were released in a freely available public database meant as a resource for research on the immune response to SARS-CoV-2. Deeply sampled blood TCRbeta repertoires from subjects exposed to, actively infected with, or recovered from COVID-19 were included in the dataset. Nearly every sample came with metadata listing a de-identified subject ID, COVID-19 status, age in years and sex.

The collaborating institutions used their own protocols to collect whole blood in K2EDTA tubes. For TCRbeta analysis, collaborators shipped samples in one of three forms: frozen whole blood, isolated PBMCs, or DNA extracted from either of those sample types. What the research found in general, with its limitations: Clinical and demographic metadata were provided uncurated, with the amount varying by source and participant.

TCRbeta CDR3 regions were amplified from genomic DNA by means of the immunoSEQ Assay, a bias-controlled multiplex PCR. Turning to the authors' computational methods: The number of nucleated cells in each sample was estimated from the amplification of reference gene primers within the assay. To quantify the absolute abundance of each unique TCRbeta CDR3 rearrangement, sequence reads were collapsed and filtered. Productive Simpson clonality was computed per sample as the square root of Simpson's diversity index over productive rearrangements. Sourced from immuneACCESS, this table was stored by TCRdb with only in-frame sequences that have V and J called. A share of the clones is absent; for the studies checked, an unresolved V gene accounts for under half, and the remainder has no known explanation. V, J and clone size are taken as reported in that table, and D and trimming were inferred from the DNA itself. Present in this sample are around 63,000 clones, 88% of which were seen just once. 1% to 1.5% of the sample belongs to the ten largest clones.

The CDR3 measures 15 amino acids from cysteine to phenylalanine. Of all the DNA, just the CDR3 is kept, 45 bases in frame from base 1. The CDR1 and CDR2 encoded by the germline V gene are SGHRS and YFSETQ. Here V drops 4 bases and J drops 4 bases, and the junction holds 9 bases not matched to any gene. The chain is encoded by TRBV5-1 joined to TRBJ1-1; TRBD1 agrees with 8 junctional bases. Specimen: peripheral blood. The receptor's source is a woman in her fifties or sixties with acute or convalescent COVID-19. The DNA reads TGCGCCAGCAGCGGATCTGGACAGGGACCCACTGAAGCTTTCTTT. This translates into CASSGSGQGPTEAFF.